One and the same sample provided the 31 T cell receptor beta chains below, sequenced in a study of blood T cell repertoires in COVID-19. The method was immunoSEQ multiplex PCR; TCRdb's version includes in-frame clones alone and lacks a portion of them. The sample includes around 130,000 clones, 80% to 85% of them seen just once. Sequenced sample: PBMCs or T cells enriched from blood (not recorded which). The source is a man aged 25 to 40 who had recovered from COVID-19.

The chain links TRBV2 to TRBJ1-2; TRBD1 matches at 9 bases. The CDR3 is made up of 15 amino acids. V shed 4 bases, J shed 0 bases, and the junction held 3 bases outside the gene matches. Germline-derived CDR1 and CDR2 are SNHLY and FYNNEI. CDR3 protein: CASSAGQGANYGYTF. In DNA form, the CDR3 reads TGTGCCAGCAGTGCGGGACAGGGAGCTAACTATGGCTACACCTTC. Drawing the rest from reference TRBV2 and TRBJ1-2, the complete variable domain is EPEVTQTPSHQVTQMGQEVILRCVPISNHLYFYWYRQILGQKVEFLVSFYNNEISEKSEIFDDQFSVERPDGSNFTLKIRSTKLEDSAMYFCASSAGQGANYGYTFGSGTRLTVV.

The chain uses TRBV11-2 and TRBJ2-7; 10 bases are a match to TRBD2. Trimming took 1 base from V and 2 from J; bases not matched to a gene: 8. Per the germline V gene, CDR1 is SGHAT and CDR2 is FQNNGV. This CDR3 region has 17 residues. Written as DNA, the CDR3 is TGTGCCAGCAGCTTAGCGTTAGGACTAGCGGAGACCTACGAGCAGTACTTC. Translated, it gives CASSLALGLAETYEQYF.

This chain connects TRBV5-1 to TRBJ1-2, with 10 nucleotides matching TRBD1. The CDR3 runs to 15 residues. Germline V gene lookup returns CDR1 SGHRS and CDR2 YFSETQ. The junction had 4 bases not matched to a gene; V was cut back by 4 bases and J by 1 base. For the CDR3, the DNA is TGCGCCAGCAGCCGGACAGGGGGAGTTAACTATGGCTACACCTTC. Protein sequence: CASSRTGGVNYGYTF.

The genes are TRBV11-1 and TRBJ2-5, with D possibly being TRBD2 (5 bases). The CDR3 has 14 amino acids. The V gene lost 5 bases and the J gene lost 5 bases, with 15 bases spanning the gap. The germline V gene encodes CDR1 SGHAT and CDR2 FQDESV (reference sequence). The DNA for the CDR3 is TGTGCCAGCAGCACCGAGGGCCGCGTGGAGACCCAGTACTTC. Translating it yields CASSTEGRVETQYF.

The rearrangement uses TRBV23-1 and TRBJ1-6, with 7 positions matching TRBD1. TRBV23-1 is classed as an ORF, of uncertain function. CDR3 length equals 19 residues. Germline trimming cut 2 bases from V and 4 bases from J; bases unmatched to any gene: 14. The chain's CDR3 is CASSQNRRQGRGYNSPLHF. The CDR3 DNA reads TGCGCCAGCAGTCAAAATCGCCGACAGGGAAGGGGTTATAATTCACCCCTCCACTTT.

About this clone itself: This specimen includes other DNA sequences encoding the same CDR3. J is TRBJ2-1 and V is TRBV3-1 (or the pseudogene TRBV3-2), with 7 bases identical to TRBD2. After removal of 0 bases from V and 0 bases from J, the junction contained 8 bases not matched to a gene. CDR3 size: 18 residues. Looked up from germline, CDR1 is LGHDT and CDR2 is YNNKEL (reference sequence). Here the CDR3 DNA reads TGTGCCAGCAGCCAAGAGGGGCTAGCGGTTAGCTCCTACAATGAGCAGTTCTTC. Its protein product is CASSQEGLAVSSYNEQFF.

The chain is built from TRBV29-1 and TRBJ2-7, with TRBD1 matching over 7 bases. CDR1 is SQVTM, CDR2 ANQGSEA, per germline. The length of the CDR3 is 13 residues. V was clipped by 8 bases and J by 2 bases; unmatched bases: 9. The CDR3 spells CSFTRTGAYEQYF. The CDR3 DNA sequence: TGCAGCTTTACGAGGACAGGAGCCTACGAGCAGTACTTC.

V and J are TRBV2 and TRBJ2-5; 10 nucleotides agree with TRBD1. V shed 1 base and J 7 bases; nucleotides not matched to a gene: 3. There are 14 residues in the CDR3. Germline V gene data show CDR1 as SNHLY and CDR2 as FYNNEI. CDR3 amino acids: CASSEGTGGWTQYF. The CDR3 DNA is TGTGCCAGCAGTGAAGGGACAGGGGGATGGACCCAGTACTTC.

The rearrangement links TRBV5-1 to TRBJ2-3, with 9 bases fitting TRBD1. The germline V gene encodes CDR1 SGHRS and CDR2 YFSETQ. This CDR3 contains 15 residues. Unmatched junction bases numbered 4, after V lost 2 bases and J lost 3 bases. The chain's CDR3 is CASSLRTGVTDTQYF. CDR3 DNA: TGCGCCAGCAGCTTAAGGACAGGGGTTACAGATACGCAGTATTTT.

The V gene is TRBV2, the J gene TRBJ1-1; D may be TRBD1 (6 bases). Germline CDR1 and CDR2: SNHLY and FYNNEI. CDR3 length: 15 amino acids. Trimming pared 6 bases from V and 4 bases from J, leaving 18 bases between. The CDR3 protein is CASRESQGLITEAFF. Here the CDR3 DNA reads TGTGCCAGCAGGGAATCCCAGGGGCTTATCACTGAAGCTTTCTTT.

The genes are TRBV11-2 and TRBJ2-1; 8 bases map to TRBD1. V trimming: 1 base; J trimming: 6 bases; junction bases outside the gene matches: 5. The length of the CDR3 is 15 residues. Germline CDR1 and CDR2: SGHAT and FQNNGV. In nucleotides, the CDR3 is TGTGCCAGCAGCTTAGGGACAGGGTCGGTCAATGAGCAGTTCTTC. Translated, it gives CASSLGTGSVNEQFF.

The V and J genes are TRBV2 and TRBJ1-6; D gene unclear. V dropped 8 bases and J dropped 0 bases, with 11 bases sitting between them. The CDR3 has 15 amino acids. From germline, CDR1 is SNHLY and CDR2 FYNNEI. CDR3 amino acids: CASDRESSYNSPLHF. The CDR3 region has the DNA TGTGCCAGCGACCGGGAGAGCTCCTATAATTCACCCCTCCACTTT.

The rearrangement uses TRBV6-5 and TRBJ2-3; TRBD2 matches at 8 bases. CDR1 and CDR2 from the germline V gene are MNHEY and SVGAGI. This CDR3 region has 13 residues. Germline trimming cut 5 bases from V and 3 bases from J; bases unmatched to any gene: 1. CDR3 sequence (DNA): TGTGCCAGCAGTAGCGGGAGAACAGATACGCAGTATTTT. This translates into CASSSGRTDTQYF.

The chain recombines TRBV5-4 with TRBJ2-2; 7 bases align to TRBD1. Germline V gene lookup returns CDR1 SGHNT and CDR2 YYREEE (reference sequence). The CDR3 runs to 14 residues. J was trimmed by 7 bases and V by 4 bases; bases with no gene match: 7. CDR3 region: CASSLDRWNGELFF. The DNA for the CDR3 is TGTGCCAGCAGCCTGGACAGGTGGAACGGGGAGCTGTTTTTT. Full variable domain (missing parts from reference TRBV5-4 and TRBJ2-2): ETGVTQSPTHLIKTRGQQVTLRCSSQSGHNTVSWYQQALGQGPQFIFQYYREEENGRGNFPPRFSGLQFPNYSSELNVNALELDDSALYLCASSLDRWNGELFFGEGSRLTVL.

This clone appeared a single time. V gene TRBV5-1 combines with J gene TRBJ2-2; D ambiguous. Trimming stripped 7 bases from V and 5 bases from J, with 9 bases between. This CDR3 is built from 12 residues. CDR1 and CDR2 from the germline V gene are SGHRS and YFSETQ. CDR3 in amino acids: CASAPRTGELFF. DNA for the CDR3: TGCGCCAGCGCGCCTCGGACCGGGGAGCTGTTTTTT.

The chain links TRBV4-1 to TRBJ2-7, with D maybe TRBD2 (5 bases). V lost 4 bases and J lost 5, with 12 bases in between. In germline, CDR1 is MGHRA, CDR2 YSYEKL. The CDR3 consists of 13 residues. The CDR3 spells CASSRILGDEQYV. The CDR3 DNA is TGCGCCAGCAGCCGCATACTCGGGGACGAGCAGTACGTC.

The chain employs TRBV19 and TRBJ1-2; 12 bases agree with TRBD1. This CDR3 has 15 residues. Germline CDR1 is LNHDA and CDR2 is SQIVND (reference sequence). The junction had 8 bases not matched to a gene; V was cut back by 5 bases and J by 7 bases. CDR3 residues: CASSRDRGPSGGYTF. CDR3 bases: TGTGCCAGTAGTCGGGACAGGGGGCCCAGCGGTGGCTACACCTTC.

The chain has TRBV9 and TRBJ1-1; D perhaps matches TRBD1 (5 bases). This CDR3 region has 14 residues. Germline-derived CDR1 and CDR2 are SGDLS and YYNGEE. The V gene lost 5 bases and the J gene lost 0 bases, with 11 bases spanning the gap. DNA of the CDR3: TGTGCCAGCAGTCAAGGGGCAGTGAACACTGAAGCTTTCTTT. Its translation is CASSQGAVNTEAFF.

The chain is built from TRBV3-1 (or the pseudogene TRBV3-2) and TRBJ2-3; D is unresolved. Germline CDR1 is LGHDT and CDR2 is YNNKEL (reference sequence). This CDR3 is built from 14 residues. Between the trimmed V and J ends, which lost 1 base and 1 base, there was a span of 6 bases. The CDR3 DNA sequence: TGTGCCAGCAGCCAAGTTCGTGGCACAGATACGCAGTATTTT. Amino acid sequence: CASSQVRGTDTQYF.

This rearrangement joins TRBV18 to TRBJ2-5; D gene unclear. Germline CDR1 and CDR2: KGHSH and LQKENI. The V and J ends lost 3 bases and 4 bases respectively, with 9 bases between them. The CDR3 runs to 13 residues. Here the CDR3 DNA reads TGTGCCAGCTCACCCAGGTCCGGAGAGACCCAGTACTTC. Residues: CASSPRSGETQYF.

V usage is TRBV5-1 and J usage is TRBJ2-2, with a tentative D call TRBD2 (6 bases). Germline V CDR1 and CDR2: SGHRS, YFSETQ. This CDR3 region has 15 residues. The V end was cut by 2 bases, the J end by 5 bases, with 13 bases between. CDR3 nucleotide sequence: TGCGCCAGCAGCTTCTTTGCGGGAAAAACCGGGGAGCTGTTTTTT. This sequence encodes CASSFFAGKTGELFF.

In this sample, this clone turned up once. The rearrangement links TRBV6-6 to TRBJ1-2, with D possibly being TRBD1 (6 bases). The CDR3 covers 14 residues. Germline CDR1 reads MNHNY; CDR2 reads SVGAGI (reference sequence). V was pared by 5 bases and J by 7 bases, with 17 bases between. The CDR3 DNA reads TGTGCCAGCAGTCCACAGACAGGAAATAGTGGCTACACCTTC. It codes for CASSPQTGNSGYTF.

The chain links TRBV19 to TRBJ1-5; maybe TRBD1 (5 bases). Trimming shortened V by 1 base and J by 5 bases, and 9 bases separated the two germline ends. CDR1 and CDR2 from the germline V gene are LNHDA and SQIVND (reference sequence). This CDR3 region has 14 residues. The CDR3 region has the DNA TGTGCCAGTAGTATAGGGGGGGGTTATCAGCCCCAGCATTTT. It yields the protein CASSIGGGYQPQHF.

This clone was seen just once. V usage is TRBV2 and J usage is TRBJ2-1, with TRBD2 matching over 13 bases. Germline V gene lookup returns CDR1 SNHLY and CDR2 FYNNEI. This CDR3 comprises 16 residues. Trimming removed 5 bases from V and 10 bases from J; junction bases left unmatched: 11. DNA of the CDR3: TGTGCCAGCAGTCTTTCCGGGACTAGCGGGATAGGCGAGCAGTTCTTC. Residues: CASSLSGTSGIGEQFF.

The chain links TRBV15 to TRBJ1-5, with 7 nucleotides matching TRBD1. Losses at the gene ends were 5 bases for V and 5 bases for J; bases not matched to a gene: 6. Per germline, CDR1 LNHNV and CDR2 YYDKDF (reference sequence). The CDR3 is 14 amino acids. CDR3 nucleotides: TGTGCCACCAGCTACCGGGACAGCTATCAGCCCCAGCATTTT. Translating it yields CATSYRDSYQPQHF.

Here the CDR3 reads CASSLAGKTYEQYV. The CDR3 DNA sequence: TGTGCCAGCAGCTTAGCGGGGAAAACCTACGAGCAGTACGTC. The V gene is TRBV11-2, the J gene TRBJ2-7; D is perhaps TRBD2 (5 bases). The ends were cut back, 1 base at V and 2 bases at J, with 9 bases in the middle. CDR1 SGHAT and CDR2 FQNNGV come from the germline V gene. This CDR3 has 14 residues.

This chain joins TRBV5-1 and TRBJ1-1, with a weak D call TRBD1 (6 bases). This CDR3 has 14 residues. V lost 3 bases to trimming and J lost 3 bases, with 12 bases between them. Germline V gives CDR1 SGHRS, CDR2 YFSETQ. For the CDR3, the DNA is TGCGCCAGCAGCTCACAGGGTGTATACACTGAAGCTTTCTTT. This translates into CASSSQGVYTEAFF.

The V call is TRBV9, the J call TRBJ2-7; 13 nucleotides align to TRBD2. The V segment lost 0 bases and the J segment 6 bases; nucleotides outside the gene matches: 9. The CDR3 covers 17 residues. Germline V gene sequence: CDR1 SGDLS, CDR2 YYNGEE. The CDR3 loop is CASSVGTSGRGIGEQYF. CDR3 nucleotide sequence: TGTGCCAGCAGCGTAGGGACTAGCGGGAGAGGGATTGGCGAGCAGTACTTC.

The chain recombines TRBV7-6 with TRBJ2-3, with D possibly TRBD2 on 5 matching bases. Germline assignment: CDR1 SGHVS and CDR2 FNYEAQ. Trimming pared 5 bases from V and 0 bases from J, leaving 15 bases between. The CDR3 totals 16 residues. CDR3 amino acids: CASSARTGGSTDTQYF. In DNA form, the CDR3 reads TGTGCCAGCAGCGCCAGGACTGGCGGAAGCACAGATACGCAGTATTTT.

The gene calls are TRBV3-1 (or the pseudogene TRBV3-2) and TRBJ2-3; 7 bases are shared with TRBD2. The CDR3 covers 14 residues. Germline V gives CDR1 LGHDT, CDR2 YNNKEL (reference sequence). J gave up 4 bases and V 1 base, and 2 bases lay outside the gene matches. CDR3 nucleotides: TGTGCCAGCAGCCAAGCTAGCGGTTCAGATACGCAGTATTTT. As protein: CASSQASGSDTQYF.

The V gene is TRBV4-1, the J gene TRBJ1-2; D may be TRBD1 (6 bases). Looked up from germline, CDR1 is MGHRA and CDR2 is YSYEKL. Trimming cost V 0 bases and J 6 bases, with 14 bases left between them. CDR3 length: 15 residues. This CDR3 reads CASSQDPKTGNGYTF. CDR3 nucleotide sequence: TGCGCCAGCAGCCAAGACCCCAAAACAGGGAATGGCTACACCTTC.